What follows are 5 T cell receptor beta chains derived from one specimen sequenced in a study of cytomegalovirus exposure and HLA in healthy donors (dated by TCRdb to about 2017). Library preparation was by the immunoSEQ multiplex PCR assay. A mixture of 60 forward primers for TCR Vbeta segments and 13 reverse primers for TCR Jbeta segments was used in the multiplex PCR. TCRdb took over this immuneACCESS table, retaining in-frame rearrangements with V and J assigned. Such tables are incomplete; in checked studies, under half of the missing clones stem from an unresolved V gene, and the remainder is unexplained. Per the sample table, the count is approximately 110,000 clones. The ten most abundant clones make up 2.5% to 3% of the sample. The sample taken for sequencing was PBMCs. The receptors were sampled from a man aged 25-45 years in good health and CMV-seronegative.

The V gene is TRBV5-6, the J gene TRBJ2-7; D not certain. Trimming removed 0 bases from V and 0 bases from J, with 4 bases in between. CDR3 length: 13 residues. Germline V gene sequence: CDR1 SGHDT, CDR2 YYEEEE. The DNA of the CDR3 is TGTGCCAGCAGCTTGGGGAGCTCCTACGAGCAGTACTTC. It yields the protein CASSLGSSYEQYF.

The chain uses TRBV15 and TRBJ1-2, with D perhaps matching TRBD1 (5 bases). Trimming cost V 0 bases and J 8 bases, with 13 bases left between them. CDR1 and CDR2 from the germline V gene are LNHNV and YYDKDF (reference sequence). The CDR3 runs to 14 residues. CDR3 region: CATSRDYGGEGYTF. The CDR3 DNA sequence: TGTGCCACCAGCAGAGATTACGGGGGAGAGGGCTACACCTTC.

J is TRBJ2-3 and V is TRBV15; 10 nucleotides align to TRBD2. Looked up from germline, CDR1 is LNHNV and CDR2 is YYDKDF (reference sequence). V trimming: 0 bases; J trimming: 6 bases; junction bases outside the gene matches: 9. This CDR3 contains 17 residues. DNA for the CDR3: TGTGCCACCAGCAGAGATACGAGGCTAGCGGGAGCGGATACGCAGTATTTT. This encodes CATSRDTRLAGADTQYF.

V and J are TRBV9 and TRBJ2-1; tentative D call: TRBD2 (8 bases). CDR1 SGDLS and CDR2 YYNGEE come from the germline V gene. V gave up 4 bases and J gave up 10 bases, with 24 bases separating them. The CDR3 sequence is 16 residues long. CDR3 region: CASSPGGGSGGDEQFF. CDR3 DNA: TGTGCCAGCAGCCCGGGAGGGGGGTCAGGGGGGGACGAGCAGTTCTTC.

The chain joins TRBV6-1 to TRBJ2-7, with TRBD1 matching over 9 bases. V trimming: 5 bases; J trimming: 5 bases; junction bases outside the gene matches: 7. The length of the CDR3 is 14 residues. From germline, CDR1 is MNHNS and CDR2 SASEGT. The DNA of the CDR3 is TGTGCCAGCAGTCGCTCCACAGGGGGCGACGAGCAGTACTTC. This gives the protein CASSRSTGGDEQYF.